These 26 T cell receptor beta chains share one sample of origin, sequenced in a study of T cell repertoires in cytomegalovirus infection. Via MiXCR, TCRdb re-called the reads, giving one row per CDR3 protein. The repertoire holds 740,000 or so distinct CDR3 sequences, with under 40% as singletons. Sequencing was carried out using PBMCs. The receptors here all came from a human donor in good health (CMV status not recorded). Some clones in this sample may be carry-over from other donors' samples.

The V and J genes are TRBV20-1 and TRBJ1-2, with D perhaps TRBD1 (5 bases). With 0 bases removed from V and 8 bases from J, the gap between germline ends came to 13 bases. This CDR3 comprises 13 residues. Germline assignment: CDR1 DFQATT and CDR2 SNEGSKA (reference sequence). The CDR3 DNA is TGCAGTGCTAGAGATTGGGAAGGGGACGGCTACACCTTC. Its translation: CSARDWEGDGYTF.

This clonotype was counted only a few times. The V and J genes are TRBV4-1 and TRBJ2-7; perhaps TRBD2 as D (5 bases). Germline assignment: CDR1 MGHRA and CDR2 YSYEKL. CDR3 length equals 16 residues. The ends were cut back, 0 bases at V and 3 bases at J, with 15 bases in the middle. The CDR3 DNA sequence: TGCGCCAGCAGCCAAGAGTTGAGGGTCTCGATCTACGAGCAGTACTTC. Translation: CASSQELRVSIYEQYF.

This clonotype was detected a few times. The chain couples TRBV11-3 to TRBJ2-5; D may be TRBD1 (6 bases). The CDR3 extends over 12 amino acids. CDR1 is SGHNT, CDR2 YENEEA, per germline. With 8 bases removed from V and 3 bases from J, the gap between germline ends came to 10 bases. The CDR3 DNA reads as TGTGCCAGCCAGGGGCAGGAAGAGACCCAGTACTTC. Translated, it gives CASQGQEETQYF.

The V call is TRBV15, the J call TRBJ2-7; possible D gene TRBD1, 5 bases. V was trimmed by 0 bases and J by 2 bases, leaving 8 bases between them. CDR3 length equals 14 residues. CDR1 is LNHNV, CDR2 YYDKDF, per germline (reference sequence). Written as DNA, the CDR3 is TGTGCCACCAGCAGAGATCAGGGAACCTACGAGCAGTACTTC. Encoded protein: CATSRDQGTYEQYF.

The CDR3 loop is CASTSGLAGGFAYEQYF. Here the CDR3 DNA reads TGTGCCAGCACCTCAGGACTAGCGGGAGGGTTCGCCTACGAGCAGTACTTC. The chain joins TRBV28 to TRBJ2-7, with 15 nucleotides matching TRBD2. Germline CDR1 reads MDHEN; CDR2 reads SYDVKM. The CDR3 extends over 17 amino acids. The ends lost 7 bases at V and 2 bases at J; junction bases unmatched: 9.

This chain uses TRBV18 with TRBJ2-3; weak D call: TRBD1 (5 bases). From germline, CDR1 is KGHSH and CDR2 LQKENI. CDR3 size: 16 residues. Trimming cost V 6 bases and J 4 bases, with 20 bases left between them. This CDR3 is CASSTTASLSADTQYF. The DNA for the CDR3 is TGTGCCAGCTCGACGACAGCCTCCCTCTCAGCAGATACGCAGTATTTT.

This clonotype turned up a few times. This chain joins TRBV7-9 and TRBJ2-4, with 8 positions matching TRBD1. Per germline, CDR1 SEHNR and CDR2 FQNEAQ (reference sequence). The CDR3 covers 14 residues. V shed 5 bases and J 6 bases; nucleotides not matched to a gene: 6. CDR3 sequence (DNA): TGTGCCAGCAGCCCACCGGACAGGGTAAACATTCAGTACTTC. Its protein product is CASSPPDRVNIQYF.

This chain joins TRBV19 and TRBJ2-3; TRBD2 might be the D (6 bases). Trimming removed 3 bases from V and 6 bases from J, with 13 bases in between. The CDR3 runs 14 residues. From germline, CDR1 is LNHDA and CDR2 SQIVND (reference sequence). The CDR3 bases are TGTGCCAGTAGTATTGGGCTAGCGACGGATACGCAGTATTTT. Protein product: CASSIGLATDTQYF.

The J gene is TRBJ1-6, the V gene TRBV4-1, with D unclear. Trimming cost V 1 base and J 4 bases, with 5 bases left between them. The CDR3 is 14 residues long. Per germline, CDR1 MGHRA and CDR2 YSYEKL. As DNA, the CDR3 is TGCGCCAGCAGCCAAGGCTTTTATAATTCACCCCTCCACTTT. Translated: CASSQGFYNSPLHF.

This clonotype was picked up a small number of times. The chain carries TRBV4-1 and TRBJ1-1; D remains unclear. The CDR3 has 15 amino acids. The germline V and J ends were trimmed by 4 bases and 6 bases, with 18 bases remaining between them. Germline CDR1 is MGHRA and CDR2 is YSYEKL. DNA for the CDR3: TGCGCCAGCAGCCCTGAAACCCTACACGGCCCTGAAGCTTTCTTT. This codes for CASSPETLHGPEAFF.

This clonotype was seen a handful of times. The chain carries TRBV7-2 and TRBJ1-4; tentative D call: TRBD1 (5 bases). Trimming cost V 4 bases and J 7 bases, with 13 bases left between them. This CDR3 contains 14 residues. Germline-derived CDR1 and CDR2 are SGHTA and FQGNSA. The CDR3 region has the DNA TGTGCCAGCAGCTACCGGGGGGGGGGTGAAAAACTGTTTTTT. It yields the protein CASSYRGGGEKLFF.

Note on this clonotype: Possible read error: a much larger clone is one base away. The gene calls are TRBV28 and TRBJ1-2; D remains ambiguous. The germline V and J ends were trimmed by 4 bases and 8 bases, with 8 bases remaining between them. Germline loops: CDR1 MDHEN, CDR2 SYDVKM. The CDR3 covers 11 residues. This chain's CDR3 is CASSSGRGYTF. The CDR3 coding sequence is TGTGCCAGCAGTTCCGGGCGCGGCTACACCTTC.

The chain recombines TRBV7-9 with TRBJ2-1; the D gene is possibly TRBD2 (6 bases). Germline V CDR1 and CDR2: SEHNR, FQNEAQ (reference sequence). The V end was cut by 4 bases, the J end by 1 base, with 14 bases between. The CDR3 spans 16 residues. In DNA, the CDR3 is TGTGCCAGCAGCTCCGGCGGCGGGATGTCCTACAATGAGCAGTTCTTC. Protein: CASSSGGGMSYNEQFF. Filled out from reference TRBV7-9 and TRBJ2-1, the complete variable domain reads DTGVSQNPRHKITKRGQNVTFRCDPISEHNRLYWYRQTLGQGPEFLTYFQNEAQLEKSRLLSDRFSAERPKGSFSTLEIQRTEQGDSAMYLCASSSGGGMSYNEQFFGPGTRLTVL.

CDR3 DNA: TGTGCCAGCAGTTATGAAGCTAACTATGGCTACACCTTC. Translating gives CASSYEANYGYTF. The chain carries TRBV12-3 or TRBV12-4 and TRBJ1-2; D gene uncertain. The ends were cut back, 4 bases at V and 0 bases at J, with 6 bases in the middle. The CDR3 extends over 13 amino acids.

The chain recombines TRBV11-2 with TRBJ2-7; no reliable D call. The CDR3 has 16 residues. V was shortened by 0 bases and J by 5 bases, with 17 bases between the two germline ends. The germline V gene encodes CDR1 SGHAT and CDR2 FQNNGV. CDR3 DNA sequence: TGTGCCAGCAGCTTAGATCGGTCGAGGTGGGAAAACGAGCAGTACTTC. This encodes CASSLDRSRWENEQYF.

This clonotype has just a few counts. The CDR3 loop is CASSLRGQNTDTQYF. The CDR3 DNA sequence: TGTGCCAGCAGCTTACGAGGGCAGAACACAGATACGCAGTATTTT. The chain is built from TRBV7-2 and TRBJ2-3; a possible D gene is TRBD2 (5 bases). V lost 2 bases, J lost 2 bases, and 11 bases lay in between. The CDR3 loop spans 15 amino acids. Per germline, CDR1 SGHTA and CDR2 FQGNSA.

The rearrangement joins TRBV4-2 to TRBJ2-7; 9 bases agree with TRBD1. The CDR3 contains 17 residues. V shed 3 bases and J 1 base; nucleotides not matched to a gene: 10. Germline V gives CDR1 LGHNA, CDR2 YNFKEQ. The DNA of the CDR3 is TGTGCCAGCAGCCATTGGGGACCGGGACAGGGATCCTACGAGCAGTACTTC. Protein product: CASSHWGPGQGSYEQYF.

The CDR3 is CASSHQPSNQPQHF. The CDR3 nucleotides are TGTGCCAGCAGTCACCAACCAAGCAATCAGCCCCAGCATTTT. V usage is TRBV3-1 and J usage is TRBJ1-5; D not certain. The germline CDR1 and CDR2 sequences are LGHDT and YNNKEL (reference sequence). The CDR3 has 14 residues. The V end was cut by 6 bases, the J end by 1 base, with 10 bases between.

The chain combines TRBV5-1 with TRBJ2-5; D is undetermined. The length of the CDR3 is 12 residues. With 1 base removed from V and 4 bases from J, the gap between germline ends came to 5 bases. CDR1 and CDR2 from the germline V gene are SGHRS and YFSETQ. The chain's CDR3 is CASSLTVETQYF. The DNA of the CDR3 is TGCGCCAGCAGCTTGACGGTAGAGACCCAGTACTTC. The whole variable domain, filled in from reference TRBV5-1 and TRBJ2-5, reads KAGVTQTPRYLIKTRGQQVTLSCSPISGHRSVSWYQQTPGQGLQFLFEYFSETQRNKGNFPGRFSGRQFSNSRSEMNVSTLELGDSALYLCASSLTVETQYFGPGTRLLVL.

V gene TRBV28 combines with J gene TRBJ1-4; no reliable D call. This CDR3 contains 15 residues. V dropped 2 bases and J dropped 2 bases, with 9 bases sitting between them. Germline V gene lookup returns CDR1 MDHEN and CDR2 SYDVKM. This chain's CDR3 is CASSLQPTTNEKLFF. For the CDR3, the DNA is TGTGCCAGCAGTTTACAACCTACTACTAATGAAAAACTGTTTTTT.

This chain links TRBV20-1 with TRBJ2-5; 8 positions match TRBD2. Germline CDR1 is DFQATT and CDR2 is SNEGSKA (reference sequence). The V gene end was trimmed by 3 bases and the J gene end by 4 bases; junction bases not matched to a gene: 10. This CDR3 has 15 amino acids. DNA for the CDR3: TGCAGTGCTAGCCCTAGCGGGCAAAGAGGAGAGACCCAGTACTTC. This gives the protein CSASPSGQRGETQYF.

Concerning this clonotype itself: The junction and the germline gene differ at one end; a read error may be behind it. The V and J genes are TRBV28 and TRBJ1-5, with D perhaps TRBD1 (5 bases). CDR1 and CDR2 (germline): MDHEN, SYDVKM. The CDR3 runs to 15 residues. In DNA form, the CDR3 reads TGTGCCAGCGGCTCAGGGAGCGCGGGGAATCGGCCCCAGCATTTT. As protein: CASGSGSAGNRPQHF. The full variable domain, its missing parts supplied by reference TRBV28 and TRBJ1-5, is DVKVTQSSRYLVKRTGEKVFLECVQDMDHENMFWYRQDPGLGLRLIYFSYDVKMKEKGDIPEGYSVSREKKERFSLILESASTNQTSMYLCASGSGSAGNRPQHFGDGTRLSIL.

The chain couples TRBV12-3 or TRBV12-4 to TRBJ1-6; D perhaps matches TRBD1 (5 bases). This CDR3 is built from 15 residues. Trimming removed 2 bases from V and 8 bases from J, with 13 bases in between. Here the CDR3 DNA reads TGTGCCAGCAGTTTAAGTGGGACCATAGATTCACCCCTCCACTTT. Translation gives CASSLSGTIDSPLHF.

Concerning this clonotype: A single base separates this from a much larger clone, so it may be a read error. The CDR3 sequence is CASSHSGGSNYGYTF. In nucleotides, the CDR3 is TGTGCCAGCAGCCACAGCGGGGGCTCTAACTATGGCTACACCTTC. V gene TRBV7-2 combines with J gene TRBJ1-2; possibly TRBD1 for D (6 bases). The CDR3 is 15 residues long. Germline CDR1 reads SGHTA; CDR2 reads FQGNSA. Deletions cut 5 bases from V and 0 bases from J, with 13 bases between.

This chain joins TRBV6-1 and TRBJ1-6, with 7 bases fitting TRBD1. CDR3 length: 14 residues. CDR1 is MNHNS and CDR2 is SASEGT in the germline V gene. V gave up 6 bases and J gave up 7 bases; unmatched junction bases: 6. The DNA for the CDR3 is TGTGCCAGCAGCAGGGGGGAAAAGAATTCACCCCTCCACTTT. Residues: CASSRGEKNSPLHF.

J is TRBJ2-4 and V is TRBV29-1; D not certain. Trimming removed 7 bases from V and 2 bases from J, with 9 bases in between. The CDR3 is 12 amino acids. The germline V gene encodes CDR1 SQVTM and CDR2 ANQGSEA. The CDR3 nucleotides read TGCAGCGCTGTTTTTACCAAAAACATTCAGTACTTC. Its protein product is CSAVFTKNIQYF.